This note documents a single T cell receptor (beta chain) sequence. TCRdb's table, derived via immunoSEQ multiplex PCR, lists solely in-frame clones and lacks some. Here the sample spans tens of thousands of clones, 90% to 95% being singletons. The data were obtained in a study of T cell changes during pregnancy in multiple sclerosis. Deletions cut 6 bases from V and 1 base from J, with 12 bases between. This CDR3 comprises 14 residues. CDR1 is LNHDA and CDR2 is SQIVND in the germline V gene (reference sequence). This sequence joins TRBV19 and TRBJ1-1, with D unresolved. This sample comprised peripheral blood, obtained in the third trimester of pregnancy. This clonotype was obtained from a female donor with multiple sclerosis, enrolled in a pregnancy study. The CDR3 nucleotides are TGTGCCAGTAGCGTAGGAGCCTGGAACACTGAAGCTTTCTTT. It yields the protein CASSVGAWNTEAFF.